Here is one T cell receptor (beta chain) with its context. The antigen is undetermined. The data are from a study of T cells in Graves' hyperthyroidism and ophthalmopathy. Points from the study as a whole: The model foresaw ophthalmopathy a median approximately 6.1 months prior to onset.

TCR beta CDR3 regions were amplified from RNA transcripts. A first-round RT-PCR of the TCR CDR3 used the HTBI primer set. TCRdb called the multiplex PCR reads again in MiXCR, with one record for every CDR3 protein. The sample records roughly 840,000 distinct CDR3 sequences, about 38% being singletons. The sample was blood. This TCR was recovered from a man aged 18 to 30 with Graves' hyperthyroidism.

The CDR3, as DNA: TGTGCCAGCAGCTCCGGCCTCACGGGGATTATAAGCTCCTACGAGCAGTACTTC. Residues: CASSSGLTGIISSYEQYF. J is TRBJ2-7 and V is TRBV7-2, with D possibly TRBD2 on 5 matching bases. V lost 4 bases and J lost 0, with 22 bases in between. The germline V gene has CDR1 SGHTA and CDR2 FQGNSA. The CDR3 has 18 residues.